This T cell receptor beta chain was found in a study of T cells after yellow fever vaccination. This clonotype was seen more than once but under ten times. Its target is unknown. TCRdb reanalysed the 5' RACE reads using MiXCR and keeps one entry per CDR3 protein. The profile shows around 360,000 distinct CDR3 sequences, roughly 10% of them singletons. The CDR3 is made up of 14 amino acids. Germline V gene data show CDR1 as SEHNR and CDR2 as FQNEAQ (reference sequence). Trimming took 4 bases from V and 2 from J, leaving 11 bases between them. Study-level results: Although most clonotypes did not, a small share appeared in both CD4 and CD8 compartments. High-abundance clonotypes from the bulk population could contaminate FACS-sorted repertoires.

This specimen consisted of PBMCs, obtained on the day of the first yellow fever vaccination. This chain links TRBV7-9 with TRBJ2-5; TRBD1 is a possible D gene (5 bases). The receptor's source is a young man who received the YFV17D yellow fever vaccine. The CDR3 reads CASSSSRTQETQYF. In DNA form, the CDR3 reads TGTGCCAGCAGCTCCTCGAGGACACAAGAGACCCAGTACTTC.